Described below is a single T cell receptor beta chain sequence and its context. Its antigen specificity is not known. The record has no base qualities; no much larger clone is one base away. Participants in the prospective study were enrolled through a virtual design, were aged about 18 to 90 years, and lived in approximately 25 United States geographic areas. In the prospective study, cohorts were assigned on the basis of participant-reported clinical history obtained from a screening survey and a study questionnaire. ImmuneRACE Cohort 3 recovered participants were defined by two consecutive negative NP/OP PCR tests, healthcare professional clearance, or symptom resolution. In the prospective study, whole blood, serum and a nasopharyngeal or oropharyngeal swab were collected from each participant by mobile phlebotomists. Prospective study participants could optionally give additional blood draws and questionnaires over a roughly two-month period. Before DNA extraction, prospective study blood samples were shipped either frozen or at room temperature.

The source of the sample is a study of blood T cell repertoires in COVID-19 (dated by TCRdb to the early 2020s). General notes on the study: Samples covering the acute and convalescent phases of COVID-19 were provided by collaborators in the United States, Italy and Spain. The material from the prospective study consisted of cDNA or gDNA derived from T cells, B-cell-depleted T cells, or PBMCs. The dataset comprised deeply sampled blood TCRbeta repertoires from subjects exposed to, actively infected with, or recovered from COVID-19. A freely available public database, intended as a resource for researchers studying the immune response to SARS-CoV-2, is where the repertoires were released. The samples were drawn from the first 160 participants of the ongoing ImmuneRACE study and from over a thousand subjects provided by 6 global collaborators. The sample metadata nearly always contained a de-identified subject ID, COVID-19 status, age in years and sex. Where available, HLA class I and class II types were obtained from metadata supplied by the sample provider rather than from assay-based typing. On the study overall, not on this receptor specifically: The quantity of clinical and demographic metadata differed by source and by participant and was supplied without curation.

From the cysteine through the phenylalanine, the CDR3 covers 14 amino acids. This entry keeps only the CDR3 DNA: 42 bases, framed from base 1. The germline V gene (reference sequence) gives CDR1 as SGHNT and CDR2 as YYREEE. For this chain, trimming is 0 bases at the V end and 4 bases at the J end, and the number of junction bases without a gene match is 3. The immunoSEQ Assay, a bias-controlled multiplex PCR, was used to amplify TCRbeta CDR3 regions from genomic DNA. As for the authors' bioinformatics: The number of nucleated cells in each sample was estimated by amplification of reference gene primers within the assay. Sequence reads were collapsed and filtered to measure the absolute abundance of every unique TCRbeta CDR3 rearrangement. For each sample, productive Simpson clonality was calculated as the square root of Simpson's diversity index over productive rearrangements. This immuneACCESS table, as held by TCRdb, lists in-frame sequences with V and J called but not all clones. Of the missing ones, under half trace to an unresolved V gene in checked studies; the others have no known cause. V, J and clone size derive from that table, while D and trimming were established from the DNA sequence. The sample yields about 200,000 clones; 90% were counted once. Over 0.95% of the sample goes to the ten largest clones.

The source material was PBMCs or T cells enriched from blood (not recorded which). Here the chain combines TRBV5-4 and TRBJ1-2, with TRBD1 matching 7 junction bases. This TCR was sampled from a man between 25 and 39 years old who had recovered from COVID-19. The DNA is as follows: TGTGCCAGCAGCTTGGAGGGGACAGTCTATGGCTACACCTTC. Its coded protein is CASSLEGTVYGYTF.